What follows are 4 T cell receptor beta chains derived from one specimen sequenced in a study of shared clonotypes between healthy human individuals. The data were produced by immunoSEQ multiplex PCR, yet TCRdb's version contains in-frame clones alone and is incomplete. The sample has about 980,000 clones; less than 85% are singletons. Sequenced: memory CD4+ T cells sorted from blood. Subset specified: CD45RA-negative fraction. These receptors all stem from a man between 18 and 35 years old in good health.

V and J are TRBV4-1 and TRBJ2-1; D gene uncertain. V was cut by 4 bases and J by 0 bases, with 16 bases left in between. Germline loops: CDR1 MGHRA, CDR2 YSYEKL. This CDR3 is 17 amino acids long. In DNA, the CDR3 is TGCGCCAGCAGCCCCGAAGCGTGGAGCAGCTCCTACAATGAGCAGTTCTTC. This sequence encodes CASSPEAWSSSYNEQFF.

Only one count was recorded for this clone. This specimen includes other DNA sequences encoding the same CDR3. DNA of the CDR3: TGTGCCAGCAGTTACCGAGGACAGGGGGGCTACGAGCAGTACTTC. Its protein product is CASSYRGQGGYEQYF. The V call is TRBV6-5, the J call TRBJ2-7; TRBD1 agrees at 10 bases. Germline CDR1 MNHEY, CDR2 SVGAGI. With 2 bases clipped from V and 3 bases from J, the junction kept 4 bases outside the gene matches. The CDR3 extends over 15 amino acids.

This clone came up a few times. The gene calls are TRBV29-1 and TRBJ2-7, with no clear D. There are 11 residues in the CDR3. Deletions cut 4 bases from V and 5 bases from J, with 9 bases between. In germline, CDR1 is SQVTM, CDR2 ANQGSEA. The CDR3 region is CSVVVGHEQYF. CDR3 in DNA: TGCAGCGTTGTAGTAGGGCACGAGCAGTACTTC.

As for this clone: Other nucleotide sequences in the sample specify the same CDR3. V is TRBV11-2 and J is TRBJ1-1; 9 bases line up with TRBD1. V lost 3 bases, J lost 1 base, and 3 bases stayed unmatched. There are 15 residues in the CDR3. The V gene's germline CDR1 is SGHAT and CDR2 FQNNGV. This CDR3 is CASSFQTGGNTEAFF. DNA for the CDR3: TGTGCCAGCAGCTTCCAGACAGGGGGGAACACTGAAGCTTTCTTT.